This T cell receptor beta chain was observed in a study of blood T cell repertoires in COVID-19. Study-wide background: COVID-19 samples collected from the United States, Italy and Spain covered acute and convalescent phases. Nucleic acid was either cDNA or gDNA, and it came from T cells, B-cell-depleted T cells, or PBMCs.

V dropped 10 bases and J dropped 3 bases, with 10 bases sitting between them. This CDR3 is 12 amino acids long. The germline V gene has CDR1 ENHRY and CDR2 SYGVKD. As handled by the study authors: Scientists estimated how many nucleated cells there were by amplifying reference gene primers. TCRdb's copy holds only in-frame clones and misses some; the assay was immunoSEQ multiplex PCR. D and trimming were read from the DNA, whereas the V and J calls and clone size are those reported in that table. The repertoire has 62,000 or so clones, around 80% of them found once; the top ten carry 11% to 15%. The Seattle patients, enrolled during active infection, were followed longitudinally.

The origin of this receptor is a man aged 60-69 years with COVID-19, enrolled during active disease. Sequenced sample: peripheral blood. The rearrangement links TRBV10-3 to TRBJ2-1; D is possibly TRBD2 (6 bases). The chain's CDR3 is CATETSYNEQFF. The CDR3 DNA reads as TGTGCCACCGAGACTAGCTACAATGAGCAGTTCTTC.